Listed here are 7 T cell receptor beta chains from one sample, sequenced in a study of cytomegalovirus exposure and HLA in healthy donors (TCRdb year 2017). Library generation was performed with the immunoSEQ multiplex PCR assay. A mixture of 60 forward primers for TCR Vbeta segments and 13 reverse primers for TCR Jbeta segments was used in the multiplex PCR. Drawn from immuneACCESS, this table holds only the in-frame rearrangements with V and J called that TCRdb kept. Clones are partly lost; checked studies trace under half to an unresolved V gene and leave the rest unexplained. This sample holds around 200,000 clones; approximately 81% were observed only once. Together, the top ten hold 2% to 2.5% of the sample. The sample comprised PBMCs. The receptors were sampled from a woman aged 45-65 years in good health and CMV-seronegative.

V usage is TRBV28 and J usage is TRBJ1-2; D gene uncertain. The length of the CDR3 is 12 residues. Germline V gives CDR1 MDHEN, CDR2 SYDVKM. The V end lost 6 bases, the J end lost 4 bases, and 9 bases lay between the germline ends. Here the CDR3 reads CASRRAGYGYTF. The CDR3, as DNA: TGTGCCAGCAGGAGGGCCGGCTATGGCTACACCTTC.

The chain employs TRBV7-2 and TRBJ1-1, with D unresolved. Germline V gene data show CDR1 as SGHTA and CDR2 as FQGNSA. Trimming cost V 6 bases and J 1 base, with 9 bases left between them. The CDR3 has 13 amino acids. CDR3 nucleotide sequence: TGTGCCAGCAGGGAAAACAGGAACACTGAAGCTTTCTTT. Its translation: CASRENRNTEAFF.

The CDR3 sequence: CAWSIGRVANEQFF. As DNA, the CDR3 is TGTGCCTGGAGTATCGGGCGGGTGGCGAATGAGCAGTTCTTC. The chain uses TRBV30 and TRBJ2-1; perhaps TRBD2 as D (5 bases). Germline V gene sequence: CDR1 GTSNPN, CDR2 SVGIG (reference sequence). Between the trimmed V and J ends, which lost 2 bases and 7 bases, there was a span of 15 bases. CDR3 length: 14 amino acids.

This chain links TRBV28 with TRBJ1-1; TRBD1 is a possible D gene (6 bases). The germline CDR1 and CDR2 sequences are MDHEN and SYDVKM. The CDR3 sequence is 16 residues long. Trimming stripped 3 bases from V and 0 bases from J, with 14 bases between. CDR3 sequence: CASSFGSRGLNTEAFF. The CDR3 DNA reads as TGTGCCAGCAGTTTCGGCTCCAGGGGCCTGAACACTGAAGCTTTCTTT.

This clone was seen more than once but under ten times. The rearrangement links TRBV27 to TRBJ2-1; 12 nucleotides agree with TRBD1. The germline gives CDR1 MNHEY, CDR2 SMNVEV (reference sequence). The CDR3 runs 13 residues. Trimming at V came to 10 bases and at J to 8 bases, leaving 6 bases not matched to a gene. CDR3 nucleotides: TGTGCCACCCTGGGACAGGGGGCCCATGAGCAGTTCTTC. Its translation is CATLGQGAHEQFF.

The rearrangement links TRBV28 to TRBJ1-1; 9 bases line up with TRBD1. From germline, CDR1 is MDHEN and CDR2 SYDVKM. The CDR3 totals 17 residues. The V and J ends lost 3 bases and 0 bases, in that order; junction bases with no gene match: 8. DNA for the CDR3: TGTGCCAGCAGTTTTGAGACAGGGGGTCACATGAACACTGAAGCTTTCTTT. Residues: CASSFETGGHMNTEAFF.

This clone was seen more than once but under ten times. The CDR3 nucleotides are TGCGCCAGCAGCCAAACCCGACTAGCGGGGGGGCCATCAGATACGCAGTATTTT. Its protein is CASSQTRLAGGPSDTQYF. This chain connects TRBV4-3 to TRBJ2-3; 14 nucleotides agree with TRBD2. Germline V gene sequence: CDR1 LGHNA, CDR2 YSLEER. The CDR3 loop spans 18 amino acids. V was clipped by 2 bases and J by 4 bases; unmatched bases: 8.